Following are 7 T cell receptor beta chains from one sample sequenced in a study of blood T cell repertoires in COVID-19. The data were produced by immunoSEQ multiplex PCR, yet TCRdb's version contains in-frame clones alone and is incomplete. The repertoire holds 250,000 to 300,000 clones, with 90% as singletons. Sequenced sample: peripheral blood. The origin of the receptors is a woman aged 55-70 years with COVID-19, enrolled during active disease.

The V and J genes are TRBV15 and TRBJ2-5, with D perhaps matching TRBD2 (6 bases). V was pared by 4 bases and J by 6 bases, with 18 bases between. Germline CDR1 is LNHNV and CDR2 is YYDKDF (reference sequence). The CDR3 has 15 amino acids. CDR3 residues: CATSKVLGLGQTQYF. CDR3 bases: TGTGCCACCAGCAAAGTCCTGGGACTCGGGCAGACCCAGTACTTC.

The genes are TRBV11-2 and TRBJ2-5, with 7 bases identical to TRBD1. Trimming removed 5 bases from V and 4 bases from J; junction bases left unmatched: 7. The CDR3 is 14 residues long. Looked up from germline, CDR1 is SGHAT and CDR2 is FQNNGV. The CDR3 here is CASSTRTGGETQYF. CDR3 nucleotide sequence: TGTGCCAGCAGCACTCGGACAGGCGGAGAGACCCAGTACTTC.

The chain carries TRBV27 and TRBJ1-1, with 7 bases aligning to TRBD1. CDR1 is MNHEY and CDR2 is SMNVEV in the germline V gene (reference sequence). The CDR3 is made up of 15 amino acids. V dropped 6 bases and J dropped 1; count of bases not matched to a gene: 8. CDR3 protein: CASRTYGTANTEAFF. The CDR3, as DNA: TGTGCCAGCAGAACTTACGGGACAGCGAACACTGAAGCTTTCTTT.

The genes are TRBV12-5 and TRBJ1-1; the match to TRBD1 covers 8 bases. Per the germline V gene, CDR1 is LGHNT and CDR2 is FRNRAP. The ends lost 2 bases at V and 7 bases at J; junction bases unmatched: 15. This CDR3 is built from 17 residues. CDR3 DNA: TGTGCTAGTGGTTTGCCCGGACAGGGAAACACTTTCGGTGAAGCTTTCTTT. It specifies CASGLPGQGNTFGEAFF.

The rearrangement uses TRBV7-2 and TRBJ2-6; maybe TRBD1 (6 bases). The V gene's germline CDR1 is SGHTA and CDR2 FQGNSA. The CDR3 is 18 residues long. Trimming took off 2 bases at V and 3 bases at J, with 17 bases between the two ends. The CDR3 DNA sequence: TGTGCCAGCAGCTTACGACTCGTGGGGGCTGGTGGGGCCAACGTCCTGACTTTC. This sequence encodes CASSLRLVGAGGANVLTF.

This chain's CDR3 is CASSYGRIGSNSPLHF. The CDR3 DNA is TGTGCCAGCAGTTACGGGAGAATAGGGTCCAATTCACCCCTCCACTTT. The genes are TRBV6-2 or TRBV6-3 and TRBJ1-6; D gene ambiguous. Per germline, CDR1 MNHEY and CDR2 SVGEGT. The CDR3 runs 16 residues. The V gene lost 2 bases and the J gene lost 7 bases, with 15 bases spanning the gap.

The CDR3 nucleotides are TGTGCCAGCAGTCCAACACGGACAGGGATCCACGAGCAGTACTTC. It is translated as CASSPTRTGIHEQYF. The chain couples TRBV27 to TRBJ2-7, with TRBD1 matching over 8 bases. This CDR3 region has 15 residues. Per the germline V gene, CDR1 is MNHEY and CDR2 is SMNVEV (reference sequence). Unmatched junction bases numbered 11, after V lost 5 bases and J lost 5 bases.